The rows below give T cell receptor beta chains drawn from one sample of a study of cytomegalovirus exposure and HLA in healthy donors. Data came from immunoSEQ multiplex PCR; TCRdb stores just in-frame clones and leaves some out. The sample consists of under 150,000 clones, about 79% of them appearing once. Sequenced sample: PBMCs. These receptors all come from a man in his fifties in good health and CMV-seronegative. Each CDR3 is given with its conserved first and last residue. A D gene is named only where the DNA matches it firmly. Expanded clones are given a class, and other clones once, few, many or no size at all.

j_gene,v_gene,abundance,d_gene,CDR3nt,CDR3aa
TRBJ2-7,TRBV6-1,.,.,TGTGCCAGCACCCCCTCCAGGGGCGGATTCTACGAGCAGTACTTC,CASTPSRGGFYEQYF
TRBJ2-3,TRBV15,.,.,TGTGCCACCAGCAGAGTTCAGGATACGCAGTATTTT,CATSRVQDTQYF
TRBJ2-7,TRBV6-5,.,.,TGTGCCAGCAGTCGAGCCTTTTCCTACGAGCAGTACTTC,CASSRAFSYEQYF
TRBJ1-3,TRBV4-1,.,.,TGCGCCAGCAGCCAACTCATACAGGCCCGAGGAAACACCATATATTTT,CASSQLIQARGNTIYF
TRBJ1-1,TRBV5-6,.,.,TGTGCCAGCAGCTTAAGCCCAGGGTCGAGTACTGAAGCTTTCTTT,CASSLSPGSSTEAFF
TRBJ2-6,TRBV30,.,.,TGTGCCTGGAGGCCCCCAGGGGCTGGGGCCAACGTCCTGACTTTC,CAWRPPGAGANVLTF
TRBJ1-5,TRBV5-4,.,TRBD1,TGTGCCAGCAGCATGGGACAGGGGTTAGATCAGCCCCAGCATTTT,CASSMGQGLDQPQHF
TRBJ1-2,TRBV13,once,.,TGTGCCAGCAGCGCTGAGGTTGGCTACACCTTC,CASSAEVGYTF
TRBJ2-1,TRBV5-4,.,.,TGTGCCAGCAGCACTGGGACTCACGGCTCCTACAATGAGCAGTTCTTC,CASSTGTHGSYNEQFF
TRBJ2-3,TRBV7-7,.,TRBD2,TGTGCTAGCAGCCCCGGGACTAGCCCGAACACAGATACGCAGTATTTT,CASSPGTSPNTDTQYF
TRBJ2-3,TRBV10-2,.,TRBD2,TGCGCCAGCGGCCCATTGGCGGGGGACACAGATACGCAGTATTTT,CASGPLAGDTDTQYF
TRBJ2-7,TRBV10-3,once,TRBD2,TGTGCCATCAGTGGGACTAGCGGGGCAGCCGAGCAGTACTTC,CAISGTSGAAEQYF
TRBJ1-4,TRBV25-1,once,.,TGTGCCAGCAGCCCTAAACGGGGGGCTAATGAAAAACTGTTTTTT,CASSPKRGANEKLFF
TRBJ2-5,TRBV13,.,TRBD2,TGTGCCAGCAGCAGGACTAGCGGGGGGGCCCAAGAGACCCAGTACTTC,CASSRTSGGAQETQYF
TRBJ2-1,TRBV18,.,.,TGTGCCAGCTCAATAACGGGCTACAATGAGCAGTTCTTC,CASSITGYNEQFF
TRBJ1-3,TRBV5-1,.,.,TGCGCCAGCAGCGACCCAGGGTCGTACTCTGGAAACACCATATATTTT,CASSDPGSYSGNTIYF
TRBJ1-2,TRBV27,.,.,TGTGCCAGCAGTCCTACTTCTAACTATGGCTACACCTTC,CASSPTSNYGYTF
TRBJ1-3,TRBV6-5,.,.,TGTGCCAGCAGTTCCGGACTCTCCAAGGGGGACACCATATATTTT,CASSSGLSKGDTIYF
TRBJ1-2,TRBV29-1,.,.,TGCAGCGCCGACAACATTGGACAGAATCGAGACTATGGCTACACCTTC,CSADNIGQNRDYGYTF
TRBJ2-3,TRBV2,.,.,TGTGCCAGCAGTGAACCCGGGAGCACAGATACGCAGTATTTT,CASSEPGSTDTQYF
TRBJ1-5,TRBV19,.,.,TGTGCCAGTAGTATTAGGGACAAGGTCCCGTATTGGAATCAGCCCCAGCATTTT,CASSIRDKVPYWNQPQHF
TRBJ1-1,TRBV6-1,.,.,TGTGCCAGCAGTGGTCCCCAGGGGTTGTACACTGAAGCTTTCTTT,CASSGPQGLYTEAFF
TRBJ2-1,TRBV11-2,.,.,TGTGCCAGCAGCTCCTCGACAGGTTCTGGTGAGCAGTTCTTC,CASSSSTGSGEQFF